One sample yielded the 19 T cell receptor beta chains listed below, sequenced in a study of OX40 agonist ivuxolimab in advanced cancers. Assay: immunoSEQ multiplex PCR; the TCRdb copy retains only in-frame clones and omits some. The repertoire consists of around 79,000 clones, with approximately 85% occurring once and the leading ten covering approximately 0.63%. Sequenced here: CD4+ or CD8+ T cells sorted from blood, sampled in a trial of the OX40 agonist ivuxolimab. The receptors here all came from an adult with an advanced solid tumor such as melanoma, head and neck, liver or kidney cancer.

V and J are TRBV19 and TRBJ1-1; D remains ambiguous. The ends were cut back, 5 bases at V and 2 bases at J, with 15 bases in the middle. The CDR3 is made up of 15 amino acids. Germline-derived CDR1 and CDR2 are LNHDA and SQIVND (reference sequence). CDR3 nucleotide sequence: TGTGCCAGTAGTCCTACACAGATTAGTAACACTGAAGCTTTCTTT. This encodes CASSPTQISNTEAFF.

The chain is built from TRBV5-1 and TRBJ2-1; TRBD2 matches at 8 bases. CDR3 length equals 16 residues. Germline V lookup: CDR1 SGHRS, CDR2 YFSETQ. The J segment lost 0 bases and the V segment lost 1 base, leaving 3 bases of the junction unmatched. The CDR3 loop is CASSLLAGSSYNEQFF. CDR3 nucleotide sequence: TGCGCCAGCAGCTTGTTAGCGGGGAGCTCCTACAATGAGCAGTTCTTC.

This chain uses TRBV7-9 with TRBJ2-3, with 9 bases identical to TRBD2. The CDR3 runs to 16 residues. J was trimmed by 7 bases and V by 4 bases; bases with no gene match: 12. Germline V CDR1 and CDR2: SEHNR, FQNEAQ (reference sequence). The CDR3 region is CASSSEAGGVVNTQYF. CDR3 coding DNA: TGTGCCAGCAGCTCCGAAGCGGGGGGCGTTGTAAATACGCAGTATTTT.

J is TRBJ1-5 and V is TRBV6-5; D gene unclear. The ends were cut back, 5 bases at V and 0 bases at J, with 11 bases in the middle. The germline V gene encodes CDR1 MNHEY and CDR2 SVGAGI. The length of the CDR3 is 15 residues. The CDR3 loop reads CASSAQQDSNQPQHF. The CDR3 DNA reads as TGTGCCAGCAGTGCCCAACAAGATAGCAATCAGCCCCAGCATTTT.

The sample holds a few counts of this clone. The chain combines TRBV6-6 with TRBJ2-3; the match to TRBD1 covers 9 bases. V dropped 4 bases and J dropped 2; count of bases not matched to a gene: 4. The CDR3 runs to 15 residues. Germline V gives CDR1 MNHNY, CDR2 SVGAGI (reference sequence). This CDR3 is CASSSGDRDTDTQYF. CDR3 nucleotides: TGTGCCAGCAGTTCCGGGGACAGGGACACAGATACGCAGTATTTT.

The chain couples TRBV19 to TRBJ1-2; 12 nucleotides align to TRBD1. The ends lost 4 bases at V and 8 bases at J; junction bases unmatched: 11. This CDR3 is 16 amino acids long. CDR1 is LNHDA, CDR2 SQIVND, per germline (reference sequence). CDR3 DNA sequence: TGTGCCAGTAGTACCCACGAGGGACAGGGGGCGCCGGGCTACACCTTC. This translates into CASSTHEGQGAPGYTF. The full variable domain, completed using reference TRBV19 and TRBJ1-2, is DGGITQSPKYLFRKEGQNVTLSCEQNLNHDAMYWYRQDPGQGLRLIYYSQIVNDFQKGDIAEGYSVSREKKESFPLTVTSAQKNPTAFYLCASSTHEGQGAPGYTFGSGTRLTVV.

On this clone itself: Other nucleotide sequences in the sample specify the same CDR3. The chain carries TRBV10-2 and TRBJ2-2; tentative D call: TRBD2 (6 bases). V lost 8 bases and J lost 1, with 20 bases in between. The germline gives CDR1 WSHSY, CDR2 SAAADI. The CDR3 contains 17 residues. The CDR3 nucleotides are TGCGCCAGCGGTACCGGGACTTCCCAATTGAACACCGGGGAGCTGTTTTTT. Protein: CASGTGTSQLNTGELFF.

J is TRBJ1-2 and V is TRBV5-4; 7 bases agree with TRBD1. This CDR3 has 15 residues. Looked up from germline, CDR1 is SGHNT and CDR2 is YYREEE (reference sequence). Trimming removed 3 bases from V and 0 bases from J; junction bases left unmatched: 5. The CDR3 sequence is CASSWGQRANYGYTF. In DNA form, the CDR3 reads TGTGCCAGCAGCTGGGGACAGCGAGCTAACTATGGCTACACCTTC.

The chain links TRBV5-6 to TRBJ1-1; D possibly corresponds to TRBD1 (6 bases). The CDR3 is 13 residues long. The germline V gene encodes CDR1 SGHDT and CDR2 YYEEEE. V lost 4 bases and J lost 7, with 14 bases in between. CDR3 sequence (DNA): TGTGCCAGCAGCCTGGGGGCACTTTATGAAGCTTTCTTT. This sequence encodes CASSLGALYEAFF.

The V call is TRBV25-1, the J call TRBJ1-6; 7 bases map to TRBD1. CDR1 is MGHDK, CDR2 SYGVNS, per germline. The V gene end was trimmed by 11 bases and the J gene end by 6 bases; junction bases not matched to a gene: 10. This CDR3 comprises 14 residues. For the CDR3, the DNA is TGTGCCGTCCAGGGGGTGCAGATTAATTCACCCCTCCACTTT. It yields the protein CAVQGVQINSPLHF.

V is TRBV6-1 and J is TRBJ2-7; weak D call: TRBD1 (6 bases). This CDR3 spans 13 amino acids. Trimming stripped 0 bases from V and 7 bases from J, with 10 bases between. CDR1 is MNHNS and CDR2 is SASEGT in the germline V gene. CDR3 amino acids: CASSEALRGEQYF. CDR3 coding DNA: TGTGCCAGCAGTGAAGCGCTTAGGGGGGAGCAGTACTTC.

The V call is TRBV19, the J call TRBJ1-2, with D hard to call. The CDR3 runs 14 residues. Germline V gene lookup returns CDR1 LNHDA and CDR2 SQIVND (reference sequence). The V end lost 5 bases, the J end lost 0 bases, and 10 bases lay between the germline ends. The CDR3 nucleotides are TGTGCCAGTAGTTACGACGGAACTAACTATGGCTACACCTTC. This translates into CASSYDGTNYGYTF.

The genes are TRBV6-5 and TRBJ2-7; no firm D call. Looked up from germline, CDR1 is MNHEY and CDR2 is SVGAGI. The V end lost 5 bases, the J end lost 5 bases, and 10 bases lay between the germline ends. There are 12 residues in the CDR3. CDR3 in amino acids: CASSPTRHEQYF. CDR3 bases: TGTGCCAGCAGTCCCACGAGGCACGAGCAGTACTTC.

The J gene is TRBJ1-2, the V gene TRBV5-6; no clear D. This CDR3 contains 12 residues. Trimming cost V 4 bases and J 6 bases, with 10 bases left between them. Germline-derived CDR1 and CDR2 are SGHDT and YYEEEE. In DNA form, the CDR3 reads TGTGCCAGCAGCGTGCAGGAAAATGGCTACACCTTC. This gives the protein CASSVQENGYTF.

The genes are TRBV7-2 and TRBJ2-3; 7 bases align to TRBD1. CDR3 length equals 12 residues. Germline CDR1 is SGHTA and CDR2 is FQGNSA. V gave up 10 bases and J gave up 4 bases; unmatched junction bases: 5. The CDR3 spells CAIRQGADTQYF. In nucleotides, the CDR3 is TGTGCCATCCGACAGGGAGCAGATACGCAGTATTTT.

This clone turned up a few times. In DNA form, the CDR3 reads TGTGCCAGCAGCTTACTCCGGCTCGTCGGGGGTAGGTACGAGCAGTACTTC. Its protein product is CASSLLRLVGGRYEQYF. The chain links TRBV13 to TRBJ2-7; D perhaps matches TRBD2 (6 bases). Looked up from germline, CDR1 is PRHDT and CDR2 is FYEKMQ (reference sequence). The V end lost 2 bases, the J end lost 4 bases, and 21 bases lay between the germline ends. This CDR3 is built from 17 residues.

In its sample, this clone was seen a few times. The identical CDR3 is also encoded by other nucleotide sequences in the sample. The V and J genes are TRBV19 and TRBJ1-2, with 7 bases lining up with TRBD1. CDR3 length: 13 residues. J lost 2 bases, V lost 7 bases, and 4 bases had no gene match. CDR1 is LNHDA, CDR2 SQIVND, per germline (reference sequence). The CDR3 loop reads CASTPTGNYGYTF. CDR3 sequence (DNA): TGTGCCAGTACCCCGACAGGGAACTATGGCTACACCTTC.

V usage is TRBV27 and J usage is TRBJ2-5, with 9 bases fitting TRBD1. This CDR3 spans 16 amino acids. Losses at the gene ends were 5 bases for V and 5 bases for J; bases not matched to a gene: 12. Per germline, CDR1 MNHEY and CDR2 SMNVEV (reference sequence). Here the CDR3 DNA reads TGTGCCAGCAGTCTCCTGGGACAGGGAAGATCGGAGACCCAGTACTTC. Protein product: CASSLLGQGRSETQYF.

In DNA, the CDR3 is TGCAGCGCGGCTGCAGAGGGTCCGGGAAACACCATATATTTT. Its protein product is CSAAAEGPGNTIYF. The rearrangement joins TRBV29-1 to TRBJ1-3; D unclear. Germline CDR1 is SQVTM and CDR2 is ANQGSEA. This CDR3 comprises 14 residues. V was shortened by 7 bases and J by 4 bases, with 17 bases between the two germline ends.